This T cell receptor (beta chain) was sequenced during a study of blood T cell repertoires in COVID-19. Study-wide context: Both acute and convalescent COVID-19 samples were obtained from the United States, Italy and Spain.

Study processing details: Amplification with reference gene primers provided the estimates of nucleated cell counts. Profiling relied on immunoSEQ multiplex PCR, and the TCRdb table lists in-frame clones only, not all of them. The DNA was the basis for D and trimming; V, J and clone size are from that table. The data show roughly 120,000 clones, 74% seen once. It was during active infection that Seattle patients were enrolled and then longitudinally followed. This CDR3 spans 12 amino acids. Trimming took 1 base from V and 6 from J, leaving 7 bases between them. Germline assignment: CDR1 SNHLY and CDR2 FYNNEI.

This chain joins TRBV2 and TRBJ2-7, with TRBD1 as a possible D gene (5 bases). The sequence was collected from a man at least 80 years old with COVID-19, enrolled during active disease. Sample: peripheral blood. CDR3 DNA sequence: TGTGCCAGCAGTGAAGAAGGGGTCGAGCAGTACTTC. Protein: CASSEEGVEQYF.